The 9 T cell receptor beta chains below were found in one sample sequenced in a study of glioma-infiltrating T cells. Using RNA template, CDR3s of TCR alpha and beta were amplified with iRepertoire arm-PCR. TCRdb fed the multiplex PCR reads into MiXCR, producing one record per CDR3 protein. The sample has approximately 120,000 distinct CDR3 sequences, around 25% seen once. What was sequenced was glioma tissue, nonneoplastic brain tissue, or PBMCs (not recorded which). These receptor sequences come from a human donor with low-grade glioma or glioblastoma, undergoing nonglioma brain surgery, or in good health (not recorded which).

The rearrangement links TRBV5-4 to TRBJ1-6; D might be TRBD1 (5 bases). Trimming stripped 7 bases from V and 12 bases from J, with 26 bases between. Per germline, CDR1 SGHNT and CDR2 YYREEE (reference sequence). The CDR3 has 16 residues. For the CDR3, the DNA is TGTGCCAGCGGGATCAATACCGGGACTAAATATTTACCCCTCCACTTT. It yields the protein CASGINTGTKYLPLHF.

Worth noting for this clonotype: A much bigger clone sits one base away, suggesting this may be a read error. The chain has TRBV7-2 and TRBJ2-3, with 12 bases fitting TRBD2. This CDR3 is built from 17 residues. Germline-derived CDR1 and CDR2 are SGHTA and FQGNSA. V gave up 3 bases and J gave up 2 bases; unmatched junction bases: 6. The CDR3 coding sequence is TGTGCCAGCAGCTTTAGACTAGCGGGGGTCGACACAGATACGCAGTATTTT. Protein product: CASSFRLAGVDTDTQYF.

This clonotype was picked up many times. CDR3 in amino acids: CSVARAGEADTQYF. The CDR3 region has the DNA TGCAGCGTTGCACGGGCGGGAGAGGCAGATACGCAGTATTTT. V and J are TRBV29-1 and TRBJ2-3; 7 nucleotides agree with TRBD2. The V gene's germline CDR1 is SQVTM and CDR2 ANQGSEA. Losses at the gene ends were 4 bases for V and 4 bases for J; bases not matched to a gene: 8. The CDR3 is 14 residues long.

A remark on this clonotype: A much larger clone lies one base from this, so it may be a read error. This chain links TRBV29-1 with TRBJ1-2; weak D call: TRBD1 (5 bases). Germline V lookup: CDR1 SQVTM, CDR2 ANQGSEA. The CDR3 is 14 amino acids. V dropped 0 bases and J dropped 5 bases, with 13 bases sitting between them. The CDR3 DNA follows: TGCAGCGTTGAAGATTCGGCAGGGAGGTATGGCTACACCTTC. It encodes CSVEDSAGRYGYTF.

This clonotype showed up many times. CDR3 sequence (DNA): TGTGCCAGCAGCCAAGATCGGAAGGCCCCAGAGAACACTGAAGCTTTCTTT. Translated, it gives CASSQDRKAPENTEAFF. The rearrangement uses TRBV14 and TRBJ1-1; D is undetermined. The CDR3 spans 17 residues. Per germline, CDR1 SGHDN and CDR2 FVKESK. Deletions cut 0 bases from V and 1 base from J, with 15 bases between.

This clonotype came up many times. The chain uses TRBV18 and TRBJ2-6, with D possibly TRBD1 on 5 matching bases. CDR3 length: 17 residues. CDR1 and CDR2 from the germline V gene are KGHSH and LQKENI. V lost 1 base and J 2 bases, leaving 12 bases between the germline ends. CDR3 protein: CASSPRQGGPGANVLTF. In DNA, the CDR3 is TGTGCCAGCTCACCACGGCAGGGTGGGCCTGGGGCCAACGTCCTGACTTTC.

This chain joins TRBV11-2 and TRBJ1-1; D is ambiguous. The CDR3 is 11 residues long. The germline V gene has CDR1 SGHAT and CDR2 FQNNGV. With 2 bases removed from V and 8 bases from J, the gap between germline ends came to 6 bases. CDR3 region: CASSLLTEAFF. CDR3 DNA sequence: TGTGCCAGCAGCTTACTGACAGAAGCTTTCTTT. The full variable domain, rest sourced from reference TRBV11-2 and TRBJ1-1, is EAGVAQSPRYKIIEKRQSVAFWCNPISGHATLYWYQQILGQGPKLLIQFQNNGVVDDSQLPKDRFSAERLKGVDSTLKIQPAKLEDSAVYLCASSLLTEAFFGQGTRLTVV.

CDR3 amino acids: CASSPKQTYSNQPQHF. The CDR3 bases are TGTGCCAGCAGTCCCAAACAGACTTATAGCAATCAGCCCCAGCATTTT. The V and J genes are TRBV6-1 and TRBJ1-5; D unclear. Trimming took 5 bases from V and 0 from J, leaving 14 bases between them. The CDR3 consists of 16 residues. Looked up from germline, CDR1 is MNHNS and CDR2 is SASEGT.

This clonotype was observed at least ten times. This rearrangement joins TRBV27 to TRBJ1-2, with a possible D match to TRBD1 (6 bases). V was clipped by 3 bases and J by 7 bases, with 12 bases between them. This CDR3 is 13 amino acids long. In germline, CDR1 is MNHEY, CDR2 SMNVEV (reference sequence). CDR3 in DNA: TGTGCCAGCAGTTTCGGGGGCGCGGCTGGCTACACCTTC. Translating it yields CASSFGGAAGYTF.